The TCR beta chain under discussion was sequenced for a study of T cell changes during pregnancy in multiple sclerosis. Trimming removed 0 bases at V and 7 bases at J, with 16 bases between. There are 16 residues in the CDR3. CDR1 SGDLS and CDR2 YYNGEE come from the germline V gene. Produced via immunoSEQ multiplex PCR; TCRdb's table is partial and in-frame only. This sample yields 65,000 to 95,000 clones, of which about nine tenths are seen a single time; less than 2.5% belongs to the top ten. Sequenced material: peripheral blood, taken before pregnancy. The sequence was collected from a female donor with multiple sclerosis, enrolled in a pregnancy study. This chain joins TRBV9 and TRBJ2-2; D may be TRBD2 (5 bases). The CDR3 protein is CASSVATRSGYGELFF. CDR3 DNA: TGTGCCAGCAGCGTAGCTACAAGGTCGGGGTACGGGGAGCTGTTTTTT.